This passage covers 17 T cell receptor beta chains from one sample sequenced in a study of T-cell reconstitution after alpha-beta-depleted transplantation in children. The TCRbeta library was prepared with unique molecular identifiers. From the PCR reads, TCRdb called clonotypes with MiXCR, one entry per CDR3 protein. The profile covers about a million distinct CDR3 sequences, with about 30% appearing a single time and about 28% taken by the ten largest. Specimen: PBMCs, mostly from graft donor cells, collected 360 days after TCRalphabeta/CD19-depleted stem cell transplant. Source of these receptors: a boy less than two years old who had a stem cell transplant for SCID, so the T cells may come from the graft donor.

The chain has TRBV10-1 and TRBJ1-5; 8 bases are shared with TRBD1. The CDR3 consists of 20 residues. Germline CDR1 reads WNHNN; CDR2 reads SYGVQD (reference sequence). V lost 7 bases to trimming and J lost 2 bases; unmatched junction nucleotides: 22. For the CDR3, the DNA is TGCGCCAGCACCGGGGACAGGTGGCCCCAGCCAGCCGCCCGCAATCAGCCCCAGCATTTT. This codes for CASTGDRWPQPAARNQPQHF.

This clonotype was seen only a few times. The chain joins TRBV7-2 to TRBJ2-3; 9 bases fit TRBD1. J gave up 10 bases and V 6 bases, and 17 bases lay outside the gene matches. Germline V gene lookup returns CDR1 SGHTA and CDR2 FQGNSA. The CDR3 spans 16 residues. CDR3 amino acids: CASRSTGGGRSFAQYF. CDR3 coding DNA: TGTGCCAGCAGGTCTACAGGGGGCGGCCGCAGTTTTGCGCAGTATTTT. Filled out from reference TRBV7-2 and TRBJ2-3, the complete variable domain reads GAGVSQSPSNKVTEKGKDVELRCDPISGHTALYWYRQSLGQGLEFLIYFQGNSAPDKSGLPSDRFSAERTGGSVSTLTIQRTQQEDSAVYLCASRSTGGGRSFAQYFGPGTRLTVL.

The chain couples TRBV7-2 to TRBJ2-1; D is perhaps TRBD2 (5 bases). The length of the CDR3 is 12 residues. CDR1 is SGHTA and CDR2 is FQGNSA in the germline V gene. V was cut by 6 bases and J by 13 bases, with 16 bases left in between. The CDR3 DNA reads as TGTGCCAGCAGGACTATCCCCACCATACAGTTCTTC. Translation gives CASRTIPTIQFF.

V gene TRBV2 combines with J gene TRBJ2-1; D possibly matches TRBD1 or TRBD2 (5 bases each). Germline values: CDR1 SNHLY, CDR2 FYNNEI. The CDR3 extends over 15 amino acids. The V gene lost 2 bases and the J gene lost 3 bases, with 11 bases spanning the gap. CDR3 sequence reads: CASSEWGRNYNEQFF. The CDR3 bases are TGTGCCAGCAGTGAATGGGGACGGAACTACAATGAGCAGTTCTTC.

This clonotype was detected a few times. The rearrangement joins TRBV25-1 to TRBJ2-7, with TRBD1 matching 7 bases. CDR3 length: 14 residues. CDR1 is MGHDK, CDR2 SYGVNS, per germline. J lost 8 bases, V lost 4 bases, and 11 bases had no gene match. CDR3 DNA: TGTGCCAGCAGTGCGACGTGGGACAGCCGGAAGCAGTACTTC. Translating it yields CASSATWDSRKQYF.

This clonotype turned up a few times. The chain links TRBV27 to TRBJ2-7; TRBD1 is a possible D gene (6 bases). This CDR3 has 14 amino acids. Germline lookup yields CDR1 MNHEY and CDR2 SMNVEV (reference sequence). Trimming cost V 5 bases and J 2 bases, with 13 bases left between them. CDR3 protein: CASSAQQGPYEQYF. The CDR3 DNA reads TGTGCCAGCAGTGCCCAACAGGGCCCCTACGAGCAGTACTTC.

This clonotype showed up just once. The genes are TRBV6-5 and TRBJ2-7; the D is unclear. The CDR3 is 14 residues long. V was pared by 0 bases and J by 5 bases, with 11 bases between. Germline CDR1 MNHEY, CDR2 SVGAGI. CDR3 protein: CASSYSSTRNEQYF. The CDR3 DNA follows: TGTGCCAGCAGTTACTCATCCACGCGTAACGAGCAGTACTTC.

There are a few counts of this clonotype. This sequence joins TRBV12-3 or TRBV12-4 and TRBJ2-3, with D possibly TRBD2 on 6 matching bases. V was shortened by 2 bases and J by 2 bases, with 20 bases between the two germline ends. The CDR3 is 18 residues long. In nucleotides, the CDR3 is TGTGCCAGCAGTTTAAGGAGGGCAGTCCACCTTCTCACAGATACGCAGTATTTT. It translates to CASSLRRAVHLLTDTQYF.

V gene TRBV7-9 combines with J gene TRBJ1-4; 8 nucleotides line up with TRBD1. CDR1 and CDR2 from the germline V gene are SEHNR and FQNEAQ (reference sequence). V lost 6 bases to trimming and J lost 5 bases; unmatched junction nucleotides: 8. This CDR3 has 15 amino acids. CDR3 bases: TGTGCCAGCAGTGTGACAGGGGTAGAGAATGAAAAACTGTTTTTT. Amino acids: CASSVTGVENEKLFF.

In this sample, this clonotype turned up many times. CDR3 DNA sequence: TGTGCCAGCAGTTTCCGGTCAGCTATCAGCTCCTACAATGAGCAGTTCTTC. The encoded protein is CASSFRSAISSYNEQFF. V usage is TRBV12-3 or TRBV12-4 and J usage is TRBJ2-1; D call uncertain. The length of the CDR3 is 17 residues. Deletions cut 3 bases from V and 0 bases from J, with 15 bases between.

The table lists this clonotype with a few counts. The junction departs from the called germline gene at one end, perhaps through a read error. The gene calls are TRBV29-1 and TRBJ2-1; maybe TRBD2 (5 bases). The CDR3 is 12 amino acids. CDR1 is SQVTM and CDR2 is ANQGSEA in the germline V gene. CDR3: CSVEDPEDSQLF. The CDR3 DNA sequence: TGCAGCGTTGAAGATCCGGAGGACTCCCAGCTCTTC.

In its sample, this clonotype was seen a few times. The chain is built from TRBV6-6 and TRBJ1-1; a possible D gene is TRBD1 (5 bases). CDR1 is MNHNY and CDR2 is SVGAGI in the germline V gene (reference sequence). This CDR3 has 13 residues. Trimming cost V 5 bases and J 4 bases, with 11 bases left between them. The CDR3 reads CASSMAGGTEAFF. The CDR3 bases are TGTGCCAGCAGTATGGCGGGGGGCACTGAAGCTTTCTTT.

As DNA, the CDR3 is TGTGCCAGCAGCCACCTACCCGGGACAGGGGGCAAGGGAGATACGCAGTATTTT. Translation: CASSHLPGTGGKGDTQYF. The chain carries TRBV4-2 and TRBJ2-3; 12 positions match TRBD1. The CDR3 totals 18 residues. The junction had 12 bases not matched to a gene; V was cut back by 3 bases and J by 5 bases. Germline assignment: CDR1 LGHNA and CDR2 YNFKEQ.

The chain has TRBV2 and TRBJ2-2; D is unclear. This CDR3 spans 15 amino acids. Trimming left V 2 bases short and J 1 base short, with 8 bases between. Looked up from germline, CDR1 is SNHLY and CDR2 is FYNNEI. The DNA for the CDR3 is TGTGCCAGCAGTGAATTATGGGTGAACACCGGGGAGCTGTTTTTT. Protein sequence: CASSELWVNTGELFF.

This clonotype has more than one count but fewer than ten. The chain combines TRBV12-3 or TRBV12-4 with TRBJ1-5; 7 bases map to TRBD1. The CDR3 has 15 residues. Trimming took 3 bases from V and 2 from J; bases not matched to a gene: 4. The CDR3 region is CASSFYRGGNQPQHF. The CDR3 DNA sequence: TGTGCCAGCAGTTTTTACAGGGGTGGCAATCAGCCCCAGCATTTT.

This clonotype was detected only a few times. This rearrangement joins TRBV2 to TRBJ2-2, with D possibly TRBD2 on 5 matching bases. Between the trimmed V and J ends, which lost 8 bases and 1 base, there was a span of 8 bases. The germline gives CDR1 SNHLY, CDR2 FYNNEI. The CDR3 sequence is 13 residues long. CDR3 in amino acids: CASEDWNTGELFF. CDR3 coding DNA: TGTGCCAGCGAGGACTGGAACACCGGGGAGCTGTTTTTT.

This clonotype came up many times. The CDR3 DNA follows: TGCGCCAGCAGCAAGGGGGCGGTGTACACTGAAGCTTTCTTT. The encoded protein is CASSKGAVYTEAFF. The gene calls are TRBV5-1 and TRBJ1-1, with 7 bases lining up with TRBD1. V shed 4 bases, J shed 3 bases, and the junction held 6 bases outside the gene matches. Germline lookup yields CDR1 SGHRS and CDR2 YFSETQ. CDR3 length equals 14 residues.